This is a list of T cell receptor beta chains from one sample in a study of blood T cell repertoires in COVID-19. The method was immunoSEQ multiplex PCR; TCRdb's version includes in-frame clones alone and lacks a portion of them. The repertoire holds some 670,000 clones, 75% to 90% seen once, with around 0.3% in the top ten. Sequencing used peripheral blood. The source of these receptors is a young woman with acute or convalescent COVID-19. Both conserved end residues are part of each CDR3. Each record gives: D gene, J gene, V gene, clone size, CDR3 protein, CDR3 DNA. The D gene is left open where the match is weak. Clone size is shown for a subset of rows, as once, few, many or a class of expanded clone.

D: -; J: TRBJ1-1; V: TRBV4-3; size: few; CDR3: CASSQGRGSEAFF; DNA: TGCGCCAGCAGCCAAGGGAGGGGATCTGAAGCTTTCTTT
D: -; J: TRBJ2-7; V: TRBV21-1; size: -; CDR3: CASSKAKPVPIAPNRDEQYF; DNA: TGTGCCAGCAGCAAAGCTAAACCAGTCCCAATAGCGCCAAACAGGGACGAGCAGTACTTC
D: TRBD1; J: TRBJ2-1; V: TRBV12-3/TRBV12-4; size: -; CDR3: CASSLQGANEQFF; DNA: TGTGCCAGCAGTTTACAGGGGGCTAATGAGCAGTTCTTC
D: -; J: TRBJ1-6; V: TRBV7-2; size: -; CDR3: CASSLPGPPYNSPLHF; DNA: TGTGCCAGCAGCTTACCTGGGCCTCCCTATAATTCACCCCTCCACTTT
D: -; J: TRBJ1-2; V: TRBV7-2; size: -; CDR3: CASSLASRAYGYTF; DNA: TGTGCCAGCAGCTTAGCTAGCAGGGCCTATGGCTACACCTTC
D: TRBD1; J: TRBJ1-1; V: TRBV14; size: -; CDR3: CASSPGQGWGNTEAFF; DNA: TGTGCCAGCAGCCCGGGACAGGGCTGGGGGAACACTGAAGCTTTCTTT
D: TRBD1; J: TRBJ1-2; V: TRBV18; size: once; CDR3: CASSPPTGDGYTF; DNA: TGTGCCAGCTCACCACCGACAGGGGATGGCTACACCTTC
D: -; J: TRBJ1-2; V: TRBV2; size: -; CDR3: CASSPRGGVVYGYTF; DNA: TGTGCCAGCTCTCCGCGGGGGGGCGTAGTCTATGGCTACACCTTC
D: TRBD2; J: TRBJ2-7; V: TRBV6-2/TRBV6-3; size: -; CDR3: CASSYPVAGTPYEQYF; DNA: TGTGCCAGCAGTTACCCAGTAGCGGGGACCCCCTACGAGCAGTACTTC
D: TRBD2; J: TRBJ2-2; V: TRBV9; size: -; CDR3: CASSGTSGGGTGELFF; DNA: TGTGCCAGCAGCGGGACTAGCGGGGGCGGAACCGGGGAGCTGTTTTTT
D: TRBD1; J: TRBJ2-3; V: TRBV2; size: -; CDR3: CAKAASGDRESDTQYF; DNA: TGTGCCAAAGCAGCTTCAGGGGACAGGGAGTCAGATACGCAGTATTTT
D: -; J: TRBJ2-1; V: TRBV28; size: -; CDR3: CASSLGSLGGNNEQFF; DNA: TGTGCCAGCAGTTTAGGCTCTCTCGGGGGTAACAATGAGCAGTTCTTC
D: -; J: TRBJ2-1; V: TRBV5-4; size: -; CDR3: CASSLEGLQKQFF; DNA: TGTGCCAGCAGCTTGGAGGGACTGCAAAAGCAGTTCTTC
D: -; J: TRBJ1-1; V: TRBV4-1; size: -; CDR3: CASSQTSWETEAFF; DNA: TGCGCCAGCAGCCAAACATCATGGGAGACTGAAGCTTTCTTT
D: TRBD1; J: TRBJ1-1; V: TRBV18; size: -; CDR3: CASSPLTGRQGLMNTEAFF; DNA: TGTGCCAGCTCACCCCTAACCGGTCGACAGGGCCTCATGAACACTGAAGCTTTCTTT
D: -; J: TRBJ2-3; V: TRBV20-1; size: -; CDR3: CSASSPHRLGSTDTQYF; DNA: TGCAGTGCTAGTAGCCCCCACAGGTTGGGGAGCACAGATACGCAGTATTTT
D: -; J: TRBJ2-7; V: TRBV30; size: -; CDR3: CAWIEGRGVGYEQYF; DNA: TGTGCCTGGATCGAAGGCAGGGGGGTCGGGTACGAGCAGTACTTC
D: -; J: TRBJ1-1; V: TRBV11-1; size: -; CDR3: CASKFSGLNTEAFF; DNA: TGTGCCAGCAAATTTTCAGGTTTGAACACTGAAGCTTTCTTT
D: TRBD1; J: TRBJ1-4; V: TRBV2; size: -; CDR3: CASIGTGGGEKLFF; DNA: TGTGCCAGCATCGGGACAGGGGGCGGTGAAAAACTGTTTTTT
D: TRBD1; J: TRBJ2-1; V: TRBV5-1; size: -; CDR3: CASSQGPGQGIGGFF; DNA: TGCGCCAGCAGCCAGGGCCCGGGACAGGGTATTGGTGGGTTCTTC
D: -; J: TRBJ2-5; V: TRBV19; size: -; CDR3: CASAGQNQETQYF; DNA: TGTGCCTCCGCCGGACAGAACCAAGAGACCCAGTACTTC
D: TRBD1; J: TRBJ1-5; V: TRBV7-2; size: -; CDR3: CASSDRGQPQHF; DNA: TGTGCCAGCAGCGACAGGGGCCAGCCCCAGCATTTT
D: TRBD1; J: TRBJ2-5; V: TRBV18; size: -; CDR3: CASSPQGTGGETQYF; DNA: TGTGCCAGCTCACCACAAGGGACAGGGGGAGAGACCCAGTACTTC
D: -; J: TRBJ1-5; V: TRBV4-2; size: -; CDR3: CASSQDRYQPQHF; DNA: TGTGCCAGCAGCCAAGATCGGTATCAGCCCCAGCATTTT
D: TRBD1; J: TRBJ1-5; V: TRBV5-1; size: -; CDR3: CASSLGTGGQPQHF; DNA: TGCGCCAGCAGCCTGGGGACAGGGGGGCAGCCCCAGCATTTT
D: -; J: TRBJ1-2; V: TRBV4-3; size: -; CDR3: CASSQGAQEGYTF; DNA: TGCGCCAGCAGCCAAGGGGCTCAAGAGGGCTACACCTTC
D: -; J: TRBJ2-7; V: TRBV4-1; size: few; CDR3: CASSQEGGQSKDIYEQYF; DNA: TGCGCCAGCAGCCAAGAGGGGGGACAGTCAAAGGATATCTACGAGCAGTACTTC
D: -; J: TRBJ1-6; V: TRBV7-9; size: -; CDR3: CASSLAQGRGSPLHF; DNA: TGTGCCAGCAGCTTAGCCCAGGGAAGAGGCTCACCCCTCCACTTT